This TCR beta chain derives from a study of shared clonotypes between healthy human individuals. Study overall: CD4 naive and CD4 memory each took three plates per donor, while CD8 naive took two and CD8 memory one.

Donors comprised only Caucasian adults living in Nashville, Tennessee. The V gene lost 6 bases and the J gene lost 6 bases, with 22 bases spanning the gap. Germline V CDR1 and CDR2: MNHNY, SVGAGI (reference sequence). The CDR3 contains 16 residues. Per the study methods: Filtering differed because ImmunoSEQ produced junction-only sequences that carried no quality scores. Generated by immunoSEQ multiplex PCR, the TCRdb table keeps only in-frame clones and is missing some. D and trimming were read from the DNA, whereas the V and J calls and clone size are those reported in that table. This sample has about 1 million clones, with 70% to 80% found just once. Comment on this clone: The target antigen is unknown.

Broader study findings: When naive CD4 clonotypes were compared across a handful of donors, around 5% were shared.

Material: memory CD4+ T cells sorted from blood. Subset defined: CD45RA-negative fraction. The receptor's source is a man aged 18-30 years in good health. The chain recombines TRBV6-6 with TRBJ2-3; D may be TRBD1 or TRBD2 (6 bases each). CDR3 sequence: CASSSAGQLGPDTQYF. CDR3 bases: TGTGCCAGCAGCTCCGCGGGACAATTGGGTCCGGATACGCAGTATTTT.